The 15 T cell receptor beta chains presented below share a single source sample, sequenced in a study of cytomegalovirus exposure and HLA in healthy donors. Primers: 60 Vbeta forward and 13 Jbeta reverse. Produced via immunoSEQ multiplex PCR; TCRdb's table is partial and in-frame only. The sample holds about 160,000 clones, approximately 80% seen once. Sequencing used PBMCs. These receptors all stem from a woman aged 45-60 years in good health and CMV-seronegative.

The chain is built from TRBV11-2 and TRBJ2-1, with 11 nucleotides matching TRBD1. Trimming at V came to 5 bases and at J to 4 bases, leaving 4 bases not matched to a gene. The germline V gene encodes CDR1 SGHAT and CDR2 FQNNGV. CDR3 size: 15 residues. CDR3 in amino acids: CASSPGQGAYNEQFF. The DNA for the CDR3 is TGTGCCAGCAGCCCCGGACAGGGGGCGTACAATGAGCAGTTCTTC.

This clone has only one observation. This chain uses TRBV7-2 with TRBJ1-2; 7 bases line up with TRBD1. The CDR3 length is 14 residues. The germline V gene has CDR1 SGHTA and CDR2 FQGNSA. V was clipped by 5 bases and J by 4 bases; unmatched bases: 7. The CDR3 nucleotides read TGTGCCAGCAGCCCCAGGGGGGACCTCTATGGCTACACCTTC. It yields the protein CASSPRGDLYGYTF.

The genes are TRBV2 and TRBJ2-2; the match to TRBD1 covers 7 bases. CDR3 size: 14 residues. With 8 bases clipped from V and 3 bases from J, the junction kept 6 bases outside the gene matches. Germline V lookup: CDR1 SNHLY, CDR2 FYNNEI. The CDR3 reads CASCDRVYTGELFF. In DNA, the CDR3 is TGTGCCAGCTGCGACAGGGTATACACCGGGGAGCTGTTTTTT.

This clone was observed a single time. The chain has TRBV2 and TRBJ2-7; no definite D call. From germline, CDR1 is SNHLY and CDR2 FYNNEI. V was clipped by 6 bases and J by 3 bases, with 9 bases between them. CDR3 length: 12 residues. The CDR3 loop is CASRQRGYEQYF. In DNA form, the CDR3 reads TGTGCCAGCAGGCAACGAGGCTACGAGCAGTACTTC.

The V gene is TRBV7-2, the J gene TRBJ1-1; 7 bases line up with TRBD1. Germline V gene sequence: CDR1 SGHTA, CDR2 FQGNSA. CDR3 length: 13 residues. V lost 3 bases, J lost 5 bases, and 3 bases stayed unmatched. CDR3 protein: CASSFNRGTEAFF. In DNA form, the CDR3 reads TGTGCCAGCAGCTTCAACAGGGGAACTGAAGCTTTCTTT.

This clone has more than one count but fewer than ten. V and J are TRBV11-2 and TRBJ1-1, with 9 bases identical to TRBD1. The ends lost 2 bases at V and 6 bases at J; junction bases unmatched: 13. Germline CDR1 and CDR2: SGHAT and FQNNGV. CDR3 size: 17 residues. CDR3 sequence: CASSLYTGGKGLAEAFF. The CDR3 nucleotides read TGTGCCAGCAGCTTATATACAGGGGGCAAGGGCCTAGCTGAAGCTTTCTTT.

V is TRBV5-1 and J is TRBJ2-1; TRBD2 matches 12 bases. This CDR3 region has 15 residues. With 5 bases clipped from V and 5 bases from J, the junction kept 5 bases outside the gene matches. Germline CDR1 and CDR2: SGHRS and YFSETQ. This chain's CDR3 is CASRYRLAGDNEQFF. CDR3 coding DNA: TGCGCCAGCAGGTATAGACTAGCGGGAGACAATGAGCAGTTCTTC.

This clone was seen more than once but under ten times. The chain employs TRBV7-2 and TRBJ1-6; TRBD1 might be the D (5 bases). The germline CDR1 and CDR2 sequences are SGHTA and FQGNSA. V lost 8 bases and J 10 bases, leaving 12 bases between the germline ends. There are 12 residues in the CDR3. CDR3 nucleotide sequence: TGTGCCAGCGGCCATAGGGGCTCACCCCTCCACTTT. As protein: CASGHRGSPLHF.

The V and J genes are TRBV28 and TRBJ2-1, with 12 bases aligning to TRBD2. Trimming at V came to 3 bases and at J to 4 bases, leaving 7 bases not matched to a gene. The CDR3 has 17 amino acids. Per the germline V gene, CDR1 is MDHEN and CDR2 is SYDVKM. CDR3 protein: CASSFDQGLAGYNEQFF. As DNA, the CDR3 is TGTGCCAGCAGTTTCGACCAAGGACTAGCGGGATACAATGAGCAGTTCTTC.

On this clone: The same CDR3 can be traced to other DNA sequences in this sample. V usage is TRBV18 and J usage is TRBJ1-1, with D maybe TRBD1 (6 bases). The CDR3 has 14 amino acids. Trimming took off 3 bases at V and 3 bases at J, with 11 bases between the two ends. CDR1 and CDR2 from the germline V gene are KGHSH and LQKENI. The CDR3 coding sequence is TGTGCCAGCTCACCTTTACAGGGTGACACTGAAGCTTTCTTT. It encodes CASSPLQGDTEAFF.

The gene calls are TRBV28 and TRBJ2-3; 9 bases fit TRBD2. The ends lost 6 bases at V and 5 bases at J; junction bases unmatched: 24. The CDR3 runs to 20 residues. Germline CDR1 reads MDHEN; CDR2 reads SYDVKM. This CDR3 reads CASSPISPTAGLAGIDTQYF. The CDR3 DNA follows: TGTGCCAGCAGCCCCATTTCCCCAACGGCGGGGCTAGCGGGAATAGATACGCAGTATTTT. Filled out from reference TRBV28 and TRBJ2-3, the complete variable domain reads DVKVTQSSRYLVKRTGEKVFLECVQDMDHENMFWYRQDPGLGLRLIYFSYDVKMKEKGDIPEGYSVSREKKERFSLILESASTNQTSMYLCASSPISPTAGLAGIDTQYFGPGTRLTVL.

The genes are TRBV29-1 and TRBJ2-7; the D is unclear. CDR1 SQVTM and CDR2 ANQGSEA come from the germline V gene. V dropped 4 bases and J dropped 0 bases, with 19 bases sitting between them. CDR3 length: 16 amino acids. The CDR3 nucleotides are TGCAGCGTTGTAGAGCTTCGGAGCCGCTACTCCTACGAGCAGTACTTC. Protein sequence: CSVVELRSRYSYEQYF.

J is TRBJ1-5 and V is TRBV6-1, with D hard to call. V lost 2 bases to trimming and J lost 4 bases, with 3 bases between them. Germline CDR1 and CDR2: MNHNS and SASEGT. This CDR3 region has 12 residues. CDR3: CASSESNQPQHF. CDR3 DNA: TGTGCCAGCAGTGAATCTAATCAGCCCCAGCATTTT.

This clone appeared a single time. This rearrangement joins TRBV15 to TRBJ2-7; 11 positions agree with TRBD2. Trimming removed 4 bases from V and 4 bases from J; junction bases left unmatched: 6. The CDR3 is made up of 15 amino acids. CDR1 LNHNV and CDR2 YYDKDF come from the germline V gene (reference sequence). The CDR3 reads CATSTGTSGAYEQYF. Written as DNA, the CDR3 is TGTGCCACCAGCACCGGGACTAGCGGCGCATACGAGCAGTACTTC.

In DNA, the CDR3 is TGTGCCACCAGGGCAGGAATGAGCTCTTACGGCACAGATACGCAGTATTTT. Translation gives CATRAGMSSYGTDTQYF. The chain recombines TRBV15 with TRBJ2-3; D is uncertain. Trimming cost V 6 bases and J 1 base, with 20 bases left between them. The CDR3 consists of 17 residues. Per germline, CDR1 LNHNV and CDR2 YYDKDF (reference sequence).